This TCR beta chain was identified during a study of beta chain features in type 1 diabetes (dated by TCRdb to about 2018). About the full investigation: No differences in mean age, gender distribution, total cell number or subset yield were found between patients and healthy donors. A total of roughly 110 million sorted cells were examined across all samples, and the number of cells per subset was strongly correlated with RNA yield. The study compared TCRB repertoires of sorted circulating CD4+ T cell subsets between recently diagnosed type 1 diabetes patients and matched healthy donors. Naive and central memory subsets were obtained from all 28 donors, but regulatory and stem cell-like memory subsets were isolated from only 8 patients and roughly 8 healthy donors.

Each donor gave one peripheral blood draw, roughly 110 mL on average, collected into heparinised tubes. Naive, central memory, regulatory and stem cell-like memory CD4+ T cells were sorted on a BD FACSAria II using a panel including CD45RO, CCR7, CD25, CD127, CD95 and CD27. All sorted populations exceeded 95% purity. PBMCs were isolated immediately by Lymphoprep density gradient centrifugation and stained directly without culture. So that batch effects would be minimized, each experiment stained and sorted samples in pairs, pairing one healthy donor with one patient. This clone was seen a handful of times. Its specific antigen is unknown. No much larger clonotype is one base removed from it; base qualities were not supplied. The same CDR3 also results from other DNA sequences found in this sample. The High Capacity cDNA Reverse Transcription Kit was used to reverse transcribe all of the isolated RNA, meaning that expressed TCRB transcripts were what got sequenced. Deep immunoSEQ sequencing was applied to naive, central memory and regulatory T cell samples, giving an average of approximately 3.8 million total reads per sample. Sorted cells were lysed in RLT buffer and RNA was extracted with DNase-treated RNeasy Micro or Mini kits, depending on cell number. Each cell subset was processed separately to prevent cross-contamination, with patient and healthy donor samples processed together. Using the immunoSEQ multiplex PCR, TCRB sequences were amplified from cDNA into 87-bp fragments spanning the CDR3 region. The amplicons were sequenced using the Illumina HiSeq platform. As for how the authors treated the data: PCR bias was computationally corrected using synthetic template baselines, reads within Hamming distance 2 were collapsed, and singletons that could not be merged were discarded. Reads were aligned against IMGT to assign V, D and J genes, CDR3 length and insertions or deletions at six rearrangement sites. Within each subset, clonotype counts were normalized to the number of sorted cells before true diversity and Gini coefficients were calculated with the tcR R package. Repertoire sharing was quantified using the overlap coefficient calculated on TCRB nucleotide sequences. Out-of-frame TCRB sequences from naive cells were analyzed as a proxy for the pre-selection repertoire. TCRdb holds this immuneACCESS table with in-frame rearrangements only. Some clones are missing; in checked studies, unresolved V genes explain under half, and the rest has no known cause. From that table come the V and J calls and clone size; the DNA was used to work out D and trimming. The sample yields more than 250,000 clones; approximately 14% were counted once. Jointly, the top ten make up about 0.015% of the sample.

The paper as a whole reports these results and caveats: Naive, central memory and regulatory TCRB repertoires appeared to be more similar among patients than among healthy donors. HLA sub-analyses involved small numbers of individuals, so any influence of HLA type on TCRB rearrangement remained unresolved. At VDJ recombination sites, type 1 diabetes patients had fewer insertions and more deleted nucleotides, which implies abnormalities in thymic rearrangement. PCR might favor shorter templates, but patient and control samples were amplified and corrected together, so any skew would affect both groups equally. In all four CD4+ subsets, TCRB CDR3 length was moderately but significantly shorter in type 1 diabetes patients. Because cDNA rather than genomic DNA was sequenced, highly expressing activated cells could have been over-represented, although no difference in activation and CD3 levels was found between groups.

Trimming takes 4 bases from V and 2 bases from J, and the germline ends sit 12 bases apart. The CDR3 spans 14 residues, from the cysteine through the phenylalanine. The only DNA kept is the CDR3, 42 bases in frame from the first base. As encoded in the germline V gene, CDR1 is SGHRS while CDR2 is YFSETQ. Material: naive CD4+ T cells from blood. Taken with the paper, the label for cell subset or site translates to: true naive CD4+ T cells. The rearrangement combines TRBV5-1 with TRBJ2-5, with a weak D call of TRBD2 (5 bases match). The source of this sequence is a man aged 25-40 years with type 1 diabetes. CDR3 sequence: CASSLRTAQETQYF. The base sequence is TGCGCCAGCAGCCTCCGGACTGCACAAGAGACCCAGTACTTC.